This T cell receptor (beta chain) was captured by sequencing in a study of OX40 agonist ivuxolimab in advanced cancers. Study as a whole: Those treated in dose escalation had hepatocellular carcinoma, melanoma, renal cell cancer or head and neck cancer.

If patients had autoimmune disease history or systemic immunosuppression, they were excluded. Some clones are missing from TCRdb's copy, which holds only in-frame ones; the method was immunoSEQ multiplex PCR. The sample has tens of thousands of clones; around 82% are singletons. Study-wide points: No antigen was identified for the clonally expanded peripheral T cells. There was clonal expansion of CD4+ and CD8+ blood T cells by week 6 at 0.1 to 3.0 mg/kg.

A word on this clone: The antigen is undetermined.

The TCR was taken from an adult with an advanced solid tumor such as melanoma, head and neck, liver or kidney cancer. The sample was CD4+ or CD8+ T cells sorted from blood, taken in a trial of the OX40 agonist ivuxolimab.

The CDR3 region has the DNA TGTGCCAGCAGCTTTCGGGAAAGTCAGCCCCAGCATTTT. This gives the protein CASSFRESQPQHF. The chain carries TRBV11-2 and TRBJ1-5; the D is unclear. This CDR3 is 13 amino acids long. V was trimmed by 3 bases and J by 6 bases, leaving 9 bases between them. CDR1 and CDR2 from the germline V gene are SGHAT and FQNNGV. Looking up the rest from reference TRBV11-2 and TRBJ1-5 gives the full variable domain: EAGVAQSPRYKIIEKRQSVAFWCNPISGHATLYWYQQILGQGPKLLIQFQNNGVVDDSQLPKDRFSAERLKGVDSTLKIQPAKLEDSAVYLCASSFRESQPQHFGDGTRLSIL.